A selection of T cell receptor beta chains follows, all from one sample in a study of vaccination and CD4 T cells after COVID-19. Each CDR3 protein gets one entry after TCRdb re-called the PCR reads with MiXCR. The data show about 19,000 distinct CDR3 sequences, with about 38% seen just once and roughly 13% held by the top ten. These receptors' targets are unknown. The sample consisted of cultured CD4+ T cells from blood. The receptors were sampled from a human donor with COVID-19. CDR3s include the opening cysteine and the closing phenylalanine or tryptophan. Each record gives: V gene, clone size, J gene, D gene, CDR3 protein, CDR3 DNA. D genes are given only for firm matches. A row's size may be missing; if present it is once, few, many or a size class.

v_call: TRBV12-3/TRBV12-4
clone_size: once
j_call: TRBJ1-2
d_call: .
cdr3_aa: CASSLSRQNYGYTF
cdr3_nt: TGTGCCAGCAGTTTATCCCGACAGAACTATGGCTACACCTTC

v_call: TRBV20-1
clone_size: few
j_call: TRBJ2-7
d_call: .
cdr3_aa: CSARSLTLYEQYF
cdr3_nt: TGCAGTGCTAGGTCCCTCACCCTATACGAGCAGTACTTC

v_call: TRBV11-3
clone_size: .
j_call: TRBJ1-2
d_call: .
cdr3_aa: CMDDGYTF
cdr3_nt: TGTATGGACGATGGCTACACCTTC

v_call: TRBV6-2/TRBV6-3
clone_size: once
j_call: TRBJ2-1
d_call: .
cdr3_aa: CASSPLYEQFF
cdr3_nt: TGTGCCAGCAGTCCCCTCTATGAGCAGTTCTTC

v_call: TRBV28
clone_size: .
j_call: TRBJ1-1
d_call: TRBD1
cdr3_aa: CASSPRQGGVMNTEAFF
cdr3_nt: TGTGCCAGCAGTCCTCGACAGGGGGGTGTTATGAACACTGAAGCTTTCTTT

v_call: TRBV4-1
clone_size: once
j_call: TRBJ2-3
d_call: .
cdr3_aa: CASTRMWGSSTDTQYF
cdr3_nt: TGCGCCAGCACCCGCATGTGGGGCTCTAGCACAGATACGCAGTATTTT

v_call: TRBV2
clone_size: .
j_call: TRBJ2-2
d_call: TRBD1
cdr3_aa: CASGWTGGTGELFF
cdr3_nt: TGTGCCAGCGGCTGGACAGGGGGGACCGGGGAGCTGTTTTTT

v_call: TRBV7-8
clone_size: few
j_call: TRBJ1-4
d_call: .
cdr3_aa: CASSQRPEKLFF
cdr3_nt: TGTGCCAGCAGCCAAAGGCCTGAAAAACTGTTTTTT

v_call: TRBV6-1
clone_size: few
j_call: TRBJ2-7
d_call: TRBD2
cdr3_aa: CASGLAGAGEQYF
cdr3_nt: TGTGCCAGCGGACTAGCGGGGGCTGGCGAGCAGTACTTC

v_call: TRBV2
clone_size: .
j_call: TRBJ1-4
d_call: TRBD1
cdr3_aa: CASSPGQGAGEKLFF
cdr3_nt: TGTGCCAGCAGTCCGGGACAGGGGGCGGGAGAAAAACTGTTTTTT

v_call: TRBV20-1
clone_size: .
j_call: TRBJ1-3
d_call: TRBD1
cdr3_aa: CSAPLQGTGNTIYF
cdr3_nt: TGCAGTGCGCCACTACAGGGGACTGGAAACACCATATATTTT

v_call: TRBV7-3
clone_size: few
j_call: TRBJ1-6
d_call: .
cdr3_aa: CASSLRSGANSPLHF
cdr3_nt: TGTGCCAGCAGCTTAAGATCAGGGGCAAATTCACCCCTCCACTTT

v_call: TRBV21-1
clone_size: .
j_call: TRBJ2-2
d_call: .
cdr3_aa: CASSKENAGTENTGELFF
cdr3_nt: TGTGCCAGCAGCAAAGAAAACGCCGGGACAGAGAACACCGGGGAGCTGTTTTTT

v_call: TRBV11-3
clone_size: .
j_call: TRBJ1-1
d_call: .
cdr3_aa: CASTGGGYEAFF
cdr3_nt: TGTGCCAGCACGGGGGGAGGTTATGAAGCTTTCTTT

v_call: TRBV20-1
clone_size: .
j_call: TRBJ2-7
d_call: TRBD2
cdr3_aa: CSARDLAGGEQYF
cdr3_nt: TGCAGTGCTAGAGACTTAGCGGGGGGCGAGCAGTACTTC

v_call: TRBV12-3/TRBV12-4
clone_size: .
j_call: TRBJ1-1
d_call: .
cdr3_aa: CASRIQAGVNAEAFF
cdr3_nt: TGTGCCAGCAGGATACAGGCTGGGGTTAATGCTGAAGCTTTCTTT

v_call: TRBV19
clone_size: .
j_call: TRBJ2-5
d_call: .
cdr3_aa: CASRLEETQYF
cdr3_nt: TGTGCCAGTAGGCTTGAAGAGACCCAGTACTTC

v_call: TRBV20-1
clone_size: few
j_call: TRBJ1-1
d_call: .
cdr3_aa: CSAARPRGTEAFF
cdr3_nt: TGCAGTGCCGCCCGACCCCGAGGGACTGAAGCTTTCTTT

v_call: TRBV28
clone_size: .
j_call: TRBJ1-1
d_call: TRBD1
cdr3_aa: CASSGGRGIEAFF
cdr3_nt: TGTGCCAGCAGCGGAGGCAGGGGGATTGAAGCTTTCTTT

v_call: TRBV29-1
clone_size: .
j_call: TRBJ2-5
d_call: .
cdr3_aa: CSVDRDYQETQYF
cdr3_nt: TGCAGCGTTGACAGGGACTACCAAGAGACCCAGTACTTC

v_call: TRBV20-1
clone_size: .
j_call: TRBJ1-1
d_call: TRBD1
cdr3_aa: CSAARGPDTEAFF
cdr3_nt: TGCAGTGCTGCGAGGGGGCCCGACACTGAAGCTTTCTTT

v_call: TRBV29-1
clone_size: few
j_call: TRBJ2-2
d_call: TRBD1
cdr3_aa: CSVPGQGAGELFF
cdr3_nt: TGCAGCGTGCCCGGACAGGGGGCCGGGGAGCTGTTTTTT

v_call: TRBV6-1
clone_size: .
j_call: TRBJ1-5
d_call: .
cdr3_aa: CASSEKDGGRPQHF
cdr3_nt: TGTGCCAGCAGTGAAAAGGACGGGGGGCGGCCCCAGCATTTT

v_call: TRBV20-1
clone_size: few
j_call: TRBJ2-7
d_call: TRBD1
cdr3_aa: CSARGFLGTGIDEQYF
cdr3_nt: TGCAGTGCTAGAGGGTTTCTCGGGACAGGGATCGACGAGCAGTACTTC

v_call: TRBV9
clone_size: .
j_call: TRBJ1-2
d_call: .
cdr3_aa: CASSAGGGTDYGYTF
cdr3_nt: TGTGCCAGCAGCGCGGGCGGGGGCACAGACTATGGCTACACCTTC

v_call: TRBV6-5
clone_size: few
j_call: TRBJ1-1
d_call: TRBD1
cdr3_aa: CASSYRTGVGGVAEAFF
cdr3_nt: TGTGCCAGCAGTTACCGGACAGGGGTAGGAGGTGTCGCTGAAGCTTTCTTT

v_call: TRBV2
clone_size: few
j_call: TRBJ2-3
d_call: TRBD1
cdr3_aa: CASTGTGVLDTQYF
cdr3_nt: TGTGCCAGCACCGGGACAGGGGTTTTGGATACGCAGTATTTT

v_call: TRBV12-3/TRBV12-4
clone_size: .
j_call: TRBJ2-5
d_call: .
cdr3_aa: CASSFRQVEYQETQYF
cdr3_nt: TGTGCCAGCAGTTTTAGACAGGTCGAGTACCAAGAGACCCAGTACTTC

v_call: TRBV5-6
clone_size: .
j_call: TRBJ1-5
d_call: .
cdr3_aa: CASSRGRSNQPQHF
cdr3_nt: TGTGCCAGCAGCCGGGGTCGTAGCAATCAGCCCCAGCATTTT

v_call: TRBV20-1
clone_size: few
j_call: TRBJ2-3
d_call: TRBD2
cdr3_aa: CSTLAGTTDTQYF
cdr3_nt: TGCAGCACCCTAGCGGGGACCACAGATACGCAGTATTTT

v_call: TRBV10-2
clone_size: .
j_call: TRBJ2-1
d_call: .
cdr3_aa: CASGPNEQFF
cdr3_nt: TGCGCCAGCGGCCCAAATGAGCAGTTCTTC

v_call: TRBV5-8
clone_size: .
j_call: TRBJ1-6
d_call: .
cdr3_aa: CASSLDSLPYNSPLHF
cdr3_nt: TGTGCCAGCAGCCTGGACAGCCTACCCTATAATTCACCCCTCCACTTT

v_call: TRBV2
clone_size: .
j_call: TRBJ2-7
d_call: .
cdr3_aa: CASSGSGSQYEQYF
cdr3_nt: TGTGCCAGCAGTGGCTCCGGGAGCCAATACGAGCAGTACTTC

v_call: TRBV7-9
clone_size: .
j_call: TRBJ2-3
d_call: .
cdr3_aa: CASSPRTGIPTDTQYF
cdr3_nt: TGTGCCAGCAGCCCAAGAACAGGGATTCCCACAGATACGCAGTATTTT

v_call: TRBV6-1
clone_size: few
j_call: TRBJ1-5
d_call: TRBD1
cdr3_aa: CASSVDRNSNQPQHF
cdr3_nt: TGTGCCAGCAGCGTGGACAGGAACAGCAATCAGCCCCAGCATTTT

v_call: TRBV11-2
clone_size: once
j_call: TRBJ2-6
d_call: TRBD1
cdr3_aa: CASSLQGASSGANVLTF
cdr3_nt: TGTGCCAGCAGCTTACAGGGGGCGAGCTCTGGGGCCAACGTCCTGACTTTC

v_call: TRBV4-2
clone_size: .
j_call: TRBJ2-5
d_call: TRBD2
cdr3_aa: CASSQDPSGGAATQYF
cdr3_nt: TGTGCCAGCAGCCAAGATCCTAGCGGGGGGGCGGCGACCCAGTACTTC

v_call: TRBV6-2/TRBV6-3
clone_size: .
j_call: TRBJ1-1
d_call: .
cdr3_aa: CASSYKTGSTEAFF
cdr3_nt: TGTGCCAGCAGTTACAAAACAGGGAGCACTGAAGCTTTCTTT

v_call: TRBV27
clone_size: few
j_call: TRBJ2-7
d_call: TRBD2
cdr3_aa: CASSLSRGGPYEQYF
cdr3_nt: TGTGCCAGCAGTTTAAGCCGGGGGGGGCCCTACGAGCAGTACTTC

v_call: TRBV25-1
clone_size: large
j_call: TRBJ1-5
d_call: TRBD1
cdr3_aa: CASSTQGLNQPQHF
cdr3_nt: TGTGCCAGCAGTACACAGGGGCTCAATCAGCCCCAGCATTTT

v_call: TRBV6-1
clone_size: .
j_call: TRBJ2-1
d_call: .
cdr3_aa: CASSVTQGVGGEQFF
cdr3_nt: TGTGCCAGCAGTGTCACCCAGGGAGTAGGGGGTGAGCAGTTCTTC

v_call: TRBV27
clone_size: .
j_call: TRBJ1-5
d_call: TRBD1
cdr3_aa: CASSSQGMGNQPQHF
cdr3_nt: TGTGCCAGCAGTTCACAGGGGATGGGCAATCAGCCCCAGCATTTT

v_call: TRBV7-3
clone_size: .
j_call: TRBJ2-7
d_call: .
cdr3_aa: CASSLKRAGSGSEQYF
cdr3_nt: TGTGCCAGCAGCTTAAAGAGGGCAGGGAGTGGGTCCGAGCAGTACTTC

v_call: TRBV6-1
clone_size: few
j_call: TRBJ1-4
d_call: TRBD1
cdr3_aa: CASRERNRGSEKLFF
cdr3_nt: TGTGCCAGCAGAGAAAGGAACAGGGGGAGTGAAAAACTGTTTTTT

v_call: TRBV6-2/TRBV6-3
clone_size: .
j_call: TRBJ1-5
d_call: .
cdr3_aa: CASSMGGSNQPQHF
cdr3_nt: TGTGCCAGCAGTATGGGGGGGAGCAATCAGCCCCAGCATTTT

v_call: TRBV2
clone_size: few
j_call: TRBJ1-5
d_call: .
cdr3_aa: CASTRTAVGPQHF
cdr3_nt: TGTGCCAGCACTAGGACAGCAGTTGGGCCCCAGCATTTT

v_call: TRBV6-5
clone_size: .
j_call: TRBJ1-6
d_call: .
cdr3_aa: CASSSRARSPLHF
cdr3_nt: TGTGCCAGCAGTTCCAGGGCCCGTTCACCCCTCCACTTT